Shown below are 9 T cell receptor beta chains from a single sample sequenced in a study of T cell responses to AZD1222 COVID-19 vaccine (dated by TCRdb to the early 2020s). The time point label, read with the paper, signifies: baseline before first vaccination. The library was built by means of the immunoSEQ multiplex PCR assay. This immuneACCESS table, as held by TCRdb, lists in-frame sequences with V and J called but not all clones. Of the missing ones, under half trace to an unresolved V gene in checked studies; the others have no known cause. The sample table records about 120,000 clones; roughly 92% of these occur just once. The biggest ten clones account for approximately 1.5% of the sample. This specimen was peripheral blood, taken on day 0 of AZD1222 vaccination. All receptors come from an adult in good health.

The genes are TRBV6-5 and TRBJ1-4, with 7 bases identical to TRBD1. V was clipped by 4 bases and J by 0 bases; unmatched bases: 2. There are 15 residues in the CDR3. CDR1 MNHEY and CDR2 SVGAGI come from the germline V gene. CDR3 coding DNA: TGTGCCAGCAGTTTGGGACAGACAACTAATGAAAAACTGTTTTTT. Protein: CASSLGQTTNEKLFF.

The CDR3 nucleotides are TGTGCCATCGGGGGGACAGGACTAGCGGGAGGGCCAGGTGAGCAGTTCTTC. It codes for CAIGGTGLAGGPGEQFF. The chain couples TRBV19 to TRBJ2-1; 15 nucleotides agree with TRBD2. J was trimmed by 9 bases and V by 10 bases; bases with no gene match: 16. The CDR3 is made up of 17 amino acids. CDR1 is LNHDA and CDR2 is SQIVND in the germline V gene (reference sequence).

This clone was counted a few times. V and J are TRBV12-5 and TRBJ2-3; D may correspond to TRBD1 or TRBD2 (5 bases each). Germline V gene sequence: CDR1 LGHNT, CDR2 FRNRAP. Trimming shortened V by 3 bases and J by 1 base, and 17 bases separated the two germline ends. The CDR3 has 17 residues. CDR3 region: CASGFDPALGGTDTQYF. In nucleotides, the CDR3 is TGTGCTAGTGGTTTTGACCCGGCGCTGGGGGGCACAGATACGCAGTATTTT.

This rearrangement joins TRBV6-2 or TRBV6-3 to TRBJ2-3; 8 nucleotides line up with TRBD1. The CDR3 is made up of 15 amino acids. After removal of 6 bases from V and 0 bases from J, the junction contained 5 bases not matched to a gene. Germline CDR1 reads MNHEY; CDR2 reads SVGEGT. The CDR3 DNA sequence: TGTGCCAGCAGCTCCGGACAGGGCAGCACAGATACGCAGTATTTT. This translates into CASSSGQGSTDTQYF.

The chain carries TRBV9 and TRBJ1-2, with TRBD1 matching over 8 bases. Germline loops: CDR1 SGDLS, CDR2 YYNGEE. This CDR3 has 19 amino acids. The J segment lost 5 bases and the V segment lost 0 bases, leaving 18 bases of the junction unmatched. The CDR3 loop reads CASSVAGTGGFPGGYGYTF. The CDR3 nucleotides are TGTGCCAGCAGCGTAGCCGGGACAGGAGGTTTCCCGGGGGGATATGGCTACACCTTC. Full variable domain (missing parts from reference TRBV9 and TRBJ1-2): DSGVTQTPKHLITATGQRVTLRCSPRSGDLSVYWYQQSLDQGLQFLIQYYNGEERAKGNILERFSAQQFPDLHSELNLSSLELGDSALYFCASSVAGTGGFPGGYGYTFGSGTRLTVV.

This chain connects TRBV4-1 to TRBJ1-5; D not certain. CDR1 is MGHRA and CDR2 is YSYEKL in the germline V gene. The CDR3 totals 16 residues. V lost 1 base and J lost 2, with 12 bases in between. CDR3 sequence (DNA): TGCGCCAGCAGCCAAGCGTATAATCTGGGCAATCAGCCCCAGCATTTT. This sequence encodes CASSQAYNLGNQPQHF.

The chain carries TRBV6-2 or TRBV6-3 and TRBJ2-6; no clear D. The germline V and J ends were trimmed by 0 bases and 4 bases, with 7 bases remaining between them. The CDR3 spans 15 residues. Germline V gene data show CDR1 as MNHEY and CDR2 as SVGEGT. The DNA of the CDR3 is TGTGCCAGCAGTTACTCCGGTATCGGGGCCAACGTCCTGACTTTC. Amino acid sequence: CASSYSGIGANVLTF.

The chain uses TRBV11-3 and TRBJ1-6; TRBD1 aligns across 8 bases. CDR3 size: 15 residues. Germline CDR1 reads SGHNT; CDR2 reads YENEEA. J lost 7 bases, V lost 5 bases, and 7 bases had no gene match. The CDR3 region has the DNA TGTGCCAGCAGCAAAAGACAGGGGCGGAATTCACCCCTCCACTTT. The encoded protein is CASSKRQGRNSPLHF.

The rearrangement uses TRBV15 and TRBJ1-2; D unresolved. The CDR3 consists of 13 residues. V was clipped by 3 bases and J by 7 bases, with 12 bases between them. Looked up from germline, CDR1 is LNHNV and CDR2 is YYDKDF (reference sequence). CDR3 loop: CATSRAGSSGYTF. The CDR3 DNA reads as TGTGCCACCAGCAGGGCGGGGTCAAGTGGCTACACCTTC.